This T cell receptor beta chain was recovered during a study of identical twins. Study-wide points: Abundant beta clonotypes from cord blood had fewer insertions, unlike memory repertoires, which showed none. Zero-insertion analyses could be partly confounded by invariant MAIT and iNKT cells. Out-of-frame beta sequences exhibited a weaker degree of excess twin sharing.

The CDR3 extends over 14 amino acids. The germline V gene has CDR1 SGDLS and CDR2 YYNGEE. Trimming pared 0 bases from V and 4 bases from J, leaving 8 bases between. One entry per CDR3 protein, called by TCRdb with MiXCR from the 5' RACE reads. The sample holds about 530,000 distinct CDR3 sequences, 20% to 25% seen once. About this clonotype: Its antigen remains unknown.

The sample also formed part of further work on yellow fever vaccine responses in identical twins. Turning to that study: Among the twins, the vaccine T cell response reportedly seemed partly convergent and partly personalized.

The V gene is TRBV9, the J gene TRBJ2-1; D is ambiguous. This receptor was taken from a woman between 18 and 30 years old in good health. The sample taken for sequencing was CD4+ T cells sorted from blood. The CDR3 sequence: CASSVASAYNEQFF. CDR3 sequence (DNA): TGTGCCAGCAGCGTAGCTTCAGCATACAATGAGCAGTTCTTC.